This T cell receptor (beta chain) came from a study of shared clonotypes between healthy human individuals (TCRdb year 2020). About the investigation overall: Three men and two women, aged 18 to 49 years, made up the cohort. For each donor, CD4 naive and CD4 memory were each run on three plates, CD8 naive on two plates, and CD8 memory on one plate. The study deeply sequenced blood TCR repertoires of five healthy adults to estimate repertoire size and the extent of clonotype sharing between individuals. Different laboratories and diverse techniques were used to prepare libraries and sequence TCR repertoires, to increase sequencing depth and limit assay-specific biases. Each donor's leukapheresis produced roughly between roughly 0.85 and 9 billion PBMCs.

For the CD8 naive samples, CD45RO-negative cells were positively selected for CCR7, yielding a CD45RA+CCR7+ population from which TemRA cells were excluded. The donors were healthy, HIV-negative adults who had no recently reported acute infections or vaccinations. Every donor was a Caucasian adult residing in Nashville, Tennessee, USA. Blood was collected by leukapheresis, and PBMCs were isolated by Ficoll-Histopaque density gradient centrifugation and then cryopreserved in liquid nitrogen vapor phase. Purity and quantity of every magnetically sorted T cell population were checked by analytical flow cytometry. Each sorted fraction had its genomic DNA isolated and then quantified by UV absorbance on a Nanodrop 2000c. Paper-wide results and their limitations: Only blood was sampled, and tissue TCR repertoires likely differ from those in blood. Incomplete sequencing was indicated by rarefaction of sorted-subset datasets, despite the large sequencing depth. Because the study included a small number of donors, the genetic and exposure-history diversity represented was limited. Sharing across a few donors was observed for roughly 5% of naive CD4, around 3.5% of naive CD8, around 2.5% of memory CD4, and about 0.4% of memory CD8 clonotypes. Based on pairwise subsampling, the degree of clonotype sharing among donors was expected to be affected by sequencing depth. Naive subsets generally had larger estimated clonotype richness than memory subsets. Compared with non-shared clonotypes, clonotypes shared by all four sorted-subset donors had higher generation probabilities.

As for this clone: What this receptor recognizes is not known. Nothing much larger sits one base from this clone, and base qualities are not available.

Using the deep immunoSEQ assay, TCR CDR3 regions were amplified from genomic DNA by multiplex PCR. Extracted genomic DNA from each cell subset was distributed evenly across all wells of several immunoSEQ 96-well plates, and each plate was treated as a replicate. For sorted subsets, 200 ng of genomic DNA, equivalent to around 30,000 T cell genomes, went into each replicate PCR. Purified libraries were measured with a Qubit 3.0 fluorometer, size-checked on a Bioanalyzer 2100, and measured again with the KAPA Library Quantification kit. A separate single-read 150-cycle Illumina NextSeq 550 flow cell was used to sequence each immunoSEQ 96-well plate. For the original study's pipeline: Because only junctional sequences without quality scores were contained in the immunoSEQ output, filtering matching that applied to full-length reads could not be performed. To assign V/J genes and CDR3, sequences were annotated against IMGT germline references using PyIR, a Python wrapper for IgBLAST v1.9. Reads with weak V/J assignments (E-value above 1e-6), missing CDR3, stop codons, out-of-frame junctions, or ambiguous translated residues were removed. A V3J clonotype was defined by an identical inferred V gene, J gene, and CDR3 amino acid sequence. Percentage overlap between repertoires was computed as shared unique clonotypes divided by the size of the smaller repertoire. Repertoire richness was assessed with RTK rarefaction, the Chao1 estimator, and Recon v2.1 estimates of unobserved clonotypes. Generation probabilities were computed with OLGA for all TCRbeta clonotypes obtained by the gDNA method from several donors. TCRdb mirrors the immuneACCESS table, restricted to in-frame sequences. Some clones are absent from its copies; in checked studies, under half trace to an unresolved V gene, and the reason for the others is unknown. D and trimming come from the DNA, and the V and J calls and clone size come from that table. The table for this sample lists some 2 million clones; about 94% of them were counted only once. Approximately 1% of the sample lies in the top ten.

Sample: naive CD8+ T cells sorted from blood. The cell subset or site label, as the study defines it: CD45RA+CCR7+. The sequence was obtained from a man between 18 and 29 years old in good health.

The sequence in DNA is TGCGCCAGCAGCTTGTGGGAGGACACTGAAGCTTTCTTT. This sequence encodes CASSLWEDTEAFF. The chain is encoded by TRBV5-1 joined to TRBJ1-1, with the D gene not clear enough to name. The germline V gene specifies SGHRS as CDR1 and YFSETQ as CDR2. V is reduced by 1 base and J by 3 bases, leaving a spacing of 7 bases between them. The CDR3 covers 13 residues, taking in both the cysteine and the phenylalanine. Just CDR3 DNA is preserved here, 39 bases in frame from base 1.